This T cell receptor beta chain originates from a study of blood T cell repertoires in COVID-19. The repertoire was sequenced with immunoSEQ multiplex PCR; TCRdb's copy has only in-frame clones and lacks some. The repertoire holds 150,000 or so clones, with 60% to 85% as singletons. The J segment lost 4 bases and the V segment lost 2 bases, leaving 9 bases of the junction unmatched. Per germline, CDR1 SGHVS and CDR2 FQNEAQ. The CDR3 extends over 17 amino acids. The clonotype was recovered from a woman older than 75 with active or convalescent COVID-19. The genes are TRBV7-8 and TRBJ2-3; 10 bases are shared with TRBD1. Source material: peripheral blood. The CDR3 DNA follows: TGTGCCAGCAGCTTAAGGGACAGGGGCCCGGTATCAGATACGCAGTATTTT. It translates to CASSLRDRGPVSDTQYF.